The present entry profiles one TCR beta chain with its context. Its specificity is unknown. Just one base apart from a much larger clone, this may be a read error. V trimming: 5 bases; J trimming: 6 bases; junction bases outside the gene matches: 11. Germline CDR1 and CDR2: SGHTA and FQGTGA. The CDR3 is 15 amino acids. This sample is drawn from a study of T cells in Graves' hyperthyroidism and ophthalmopathy. Overall study findings and caveats: Most expanded thyroid clonotypes above 0.001 also appeared in blood. In validation, the model predicted ophthalmopathy. These predictions came a median 6.5 months before onset. A model using 13 V-J features told ophthalmopathy apart from stable hyperthyroidism.

Stable Graves' hyperthyroidism denoted no ophthalmopathy progression over 18 months. TCR beta CDR3 region amplification was performed from RNA transcripts. In the first-round RT-PCR of the TCR CDR3, the HTBI primer set was used. One entry per CDR3 protein results from TCRdb running MiXCR on the multiplex PCR reads. The data hold around 700,000 distinct CDR3 sequences, with 35% observed a single time. The sample taken for sequencing was blood. The clonotype comes from a woman between 40 and 50 years old with Graves' hyperthyroidism. The chain couples TRBV7-3 to TRBJ1-1; 8 nucleotides match TRBD1. The CDR3 coding sequence is TGTGCCAGCAGCCTACAGGGGGTACGGTTAGCTGAAGCTTTCTTT. Protein product: CASSLQGVRLAEAFF.